A single sample is the source of the 24 T cell receptor beta chains below, sequenced in a study of T cells in Graves' hyperthyroidism and ophthalmopathy. There were TCR beta CDR3 regions amplified from RNA transcripts. The study used the HTBI primer set for a first-round RT-PCR of the TCR CDR3. Via MiXCR, TCRdb re-called the multiplex PCR reads, giving one row per CDR3 protein. This table holds approximately 370,000 distinct CDR3 sequences, approximately 15% found once. Sequencing was carried out using blood. These receptors all stem from a woman in her twenties or thirties with Graves' hyperthyroidism.

This clonotype came up many times. The chain has TRBV27 and TRBJ1-2; TRBD1 matches 7 bases. CDR3 length equals 12 residues. Unmatched junction bases numbered 3, after V lost 5 bases and J lost 6 bases. CDR1 and CDR2 (germline): MNHEY, SMNVEV (reference sequence). CDR3 DNA: TGTGCCAGCAGTAAGACAGGGAATGGCTACACCTTC. Its protein product is CASSKTGNGYTF.

This clonotype was seen a handful of times. The chain combines TRBV5-5 with TRBJ1-4, with 8 nucleotides matching TRBD1. The CDR3 sequence is 15 residues long. The germline V gene has CDR1 SGHKS and CDR2 YYEKEE (reference sequence). The junction had 8 bases not matched to a gene; V was cut back by 0 bases and J by 10 bases. The CDR3 coding sequence is TGTGCCAGCAGCTTGGGTTCAGGACAGGGCGGAAAACTGTTTTTT. The encoded protein is CASSLGSGQGGKLFF.

The CDR3 region is CASSDTSRNFGPGMEKLFF. Written as DNA, the CDR3 is TGTGCCAGCAGTGACACATCCCGTAACTTCGGTCCTGGGATGGAAAAACTGTTTTTT. This chain joins TRBV6-1 and TRBJ1-4; D remains unclear. Trimming shortened V by 3 bases and J by 8 bases, and 28 bases separated the two germline ends. The CDR3 totals 19 residues. CDR1 MNHNS and CDR2 SASEGT come from the germline V gene.

The chain has TRBV20-1 and TRBJ2-1, with D uncertain. The CDR3 loop spans 11 amino acids. V shed 6 bases and J shed 4 bases, with 7 bases lying between them. Looked up from germline, CDR1 is DFQATT and CDR2 is SNEGSKA (reference sequence). The DNA for the CDR3 is TGCAGTGCAGCCCGGTACAATGAGCAGTTCTTC. It codes for CSAARYNEQFF.

The J gene is TRBJ2-6, the V gene TRBV6-1; possible D gene TRBD2, 6 bases. Trimming removed 4 bases at V and 4 bases at J, with 11 bases between. The CDR3 has 15 amino acids. CDR1 and CDR2 from the germline V gene are MNHNS and SASEGT. CDR3 sequence (DNA): TGTGCCAGCAGTGTAGCGGCTAGCGGGGCCAACGTCCTGACTTTC. Protein: CASSVAASGANVLTF.

This chain joins TRBV18 and TRBJ2-7; possibly TRBD1 or TRBD2 for D (6 bases each). The CDR3 has 13 residues. Trimming took 8 bases from V and 3 from J, leaving 14 bases between them. Germline CDR1 KGHSH, CDR2 LQKENI. CDR3 nucleotide sequence: TGTGCCAGCCTGGTAGGAGGGGGCTACGAGCAGTACTTC. Protein sequence: CASLVGGGYEQYF.

This clonotype occurred many times. The chain uses TRBV12-3 or TRBV12-4 and TRBJ2-5; 9 bases fit TRBD1. The CDR3 sequence is 14 residues long. V lost 1 base, J lost 6 bases, and 3 bases stayed unmatched. The CDR3 protein is CASSLGGTGKTQYF. The CDR3 coding sequence is TGTGCCAGCAGTTTAGGGGGGACAGGGAAGACCCAGTACTTC.

The table lists this clonotype with a few counts. It may be a read error: a sequence one base away is much more abundant. The chain recombines TRBV10-3 with TRBJ2-5, with 8 nucleotides matching TRBD2. The V gene's germline CDR1 is ENHRY and CDR2 SYGVKD. The CDR3 length is 15 residues. CDR3 residues: CAISESERGQEAQYF. The CDR3 DNA follows: TGTGCCATCAGTGAGTCAGAGCGGGGGCAAGAGGCCCAGTACTTC.

The chain carries TRBV24-1 and TRBJ2-1; 11 bases agree with TRBD2. The CDR3 has 13 residues. The V gene end was trimmed by 8 bases and the J gene end by 6 bases; junction bases not matched to a gene: 2. Germline CDR1 reads KGHDR; CDR2 reads SFDVKD. The CDR3 DNA sequence: TGTGCCACCAAGGGACTAGCGGCCAATGAGCAGTTCTTC. The encoded protein is CATKGLAANEQFF.

In this sample, this clonotype turned up a few times. CDR3 residues: CVTGQGWNGNQPQHF. CDR3 DNA sequence: TGTGTCACGGGGCAGGGCTGGAATGGCAATCAGCCCCAGCATTTT. J is TRBJ1-5 and V is TRBV28; a weak D match, TRBD1 (5 bases). The length of the CDR3 is 15 residues. Germline V gene lookup returns CDR1 MDHEN and CDR2 SYDVKM.

This clonotype was counted between two and nine times. The gene calls are TRBV11-2 and TRBJ2-2; 10 nucleotides align to TRBD1. The CDR3 is made up of 17 amino acids. Losses at the gene ends were 4 bases for V and 4 bases for J; bases not matched to a gene: 9. Germline lookup yields CDR1 SGHAT and CDR2 FQNNGV. In DNA, the CDR3 is TGTGCCAGCAGCTCCATTCCGGGACAGGGGTGCACCGGGGAGCTGTTTTTT. It specifies CASSSIPGQGCTGELFF.

V gene TRBV6-1 combines with J gene TRBJ2-7; the D is unclear. V lost 6 bases and J 0 bases, leaving 15 bases between the germline ends. Germline lookup yields CDR1 MNHNS and CDR2 SASEGT. The CDR3 length is 15 residues. CDR3 nucleotides: TGTGCCAGCAGCGAACCGGGCCTTAGCTCCTACGAGCAGTACTTC. This codes for CASSEPGLSSYEQYF.

This clonotype showed up many times. V is TRBV28 and J is TRBJ2-5; the D gene is possibly TRBD2 (5 bases). From germline, CDR1 is MDHEN and CDR2 SYDVKM. The CDR3 length is 14 residues. Deletions cut 4 bases from V and 3 bases from J, with 12 bases between. CDR3 sequence (DNA): TGTGCCAGCAGTTCGCTAGCCCGGGAAGAGACCCAGTACTTC. It specifies CASSSLAREETQYF. The variable domain in full, completed from reference TRBV28 and TRBJ2-5, reads DVKVTQSSRYLVKRTGEKVFLECVQDMDHENMFWYRQDPGLGLRLIYFSYDVKMKEKGDIPEGYSVSREKKERFSLILESASTNQTSMYLCASSSLAREETQYFGPGTRLLVL.

The table lists this clonotype with many counts. The chain links TRBV3-1 to TRBJ1-2; no definite D call. V gave up 0 bases and J gave up 6 bases, with 8 bases separating them. From germline, CDR1 is LGHDT and CDR2 YNNKEL (reference sequence). The CDR3 loop spans 13 amino acids. CDR3: CASSQDRQNGYTF. The CDR3 DNA sequence: TGTGCCAGCAGCCAAGATCGTCAAAATGGCTACACCTTC.

This clonotype has only a few counts. This chain links TRBV5-6 with TRBJ1-3; D gene unclear. V was cut by 4 bases and J by 0 bases, with 14 bases left in between. Germline CDR1 and CDR2: SGHDT and YYEEEE. The CDR3 consists of 16 residues. CDR3: CASSLSGGSSGNTIYF. In DNA, the CDR3 is TGTGCCAGCAGCCTAAGCGGTGGCAGCTCTGGAAACACCATATATTTT. Together with reference TRBV5-6 and TRBJ1-3, the CDR3 gives the full variable domain: DAGVTQSPTHLIKTRGQQVTLRCSPKSGHDTVSWYQQALGQGPQFIFQYYEEEERQRGNFPDRFSGHQFPNYSSELNVNALLLGDSALYLCASSLSGGSSGNTIYFGEGSWLTVV.

This chain connects TRBV25-1 to TRBJ2-3; D possibly corresponds to TRBD2 (6 bases). Germline loops: CDR1 MGHDK, CDR2 SYGVNS. The CDR3 has 15 residues. The ends were cut back, 3 bases at V and 1 base at J, with 11 bases in the middle. The CDR3 bases are TGTGCCAGCAGTGACGGGGGAAGGGGCACAGATACGCAGTATTTT. Translating gives CASSDGGRGTDTQYF.

The table lists this clonotype with a count of one. The rearrangement links TRBV6-1 to TRBJ2-1; TRBD2 agrees at 14 bases. CDR1 is MNHNS, CDR2 SASEGT, per germline. This CDR3 is built from 15 residues. Losses at the gene ends were 4 bases for V and 9 bases for J; bases not matched to a gene: 5. CDR3 sequence reads: CASSGGLAGAGEQFF. Written as DNA, the CDR3 is TGTGCCAGCAGTGGGGGACTAGCGGGAGCCGGTGAGCAGTTCTTC.

The table lists this clonotype with a few counts. This chain uses TRBV7-2 with TRBJ2-3; 8 bases align to TRBD2. The germline CDR1 and CDR2 sequences are SGHTA and FQGNSA. CDR3 length: 15 residues. V was clipped by 5 bases and J by 2 bases; unmatched bases: 6. CDR3 in amino acids: CASSGLAYLTDTQYF. The CDR3 DNA follows: TGTGCCAGCAGCGGACTAGCATACCTCACAGATACGCAGTATTTT.

This clonotype was picked up many times. The chain carries TRBV6-2 or TRBV6-3 and TRBJ2-1; TRBD1 aligns across 9 bases. Germline lookup yields CDR1 MNHEY and CDR2 SVGEGT. CDR3 size: 14 residues. Losses at the gene ends were 5 bases for V and 3 bases for J; bases not matched to a gene: 2. The CDR3 DNA reads TGTGCCAGCAGTGGACAGGGGTTCTACAATGAGCAGTTCTTC. Translated: CASSGQGFYNEQFF.

This clonotype was observed a few times. The rearrangement joins TRBV4-1 to TRBJ1-2; the match to TRBD1 covers 7 bases. Germline CDR1 reads MGHRA; CDR2 reads YSYEKL. The CDR3 runs to 15 residues. The V and J ends lost 4 bases and 7 bases, in that order; junction bases with no gene match: 12. CDR3 sequence: CASSPATGTLRGYTF. Here the CDR3 DNA reads TGCGCCAGCAGCCCTGCGACAGGGACTTTACGTGGCTACACCTTC.

Written as DNA, the CDR3 is TGTGCCAGCAGCTCCGGACAGGGGGTATCCGCGGGGGATGAGCAGTTCTTC. Its translation: CASSSGQGVSAGDEQFF. The chain carries TRBV11-3 and TRBJ2-1; 10 bases agree with TRBD1. CDR1 SGHNT and CDR2 YENEEA come from the germline V gene. The CDR3 loop spans 17 amino acids. The J segment lost 8 bases and the V segment lost 4 bases, leaving 14 bases of the junction unmatched.

The rearrangement joins TRBV7-9 to TRBJ2-7; 12 nucleotides match TRBD1. From germline, CDR1 is SEHNR and CDR2 FQNEAQ (reference sequence). J was trimmed by 0 bases and V by 5 bases; bases with no gene match: 11. The CDR3 is 18 residues long. The CDR3, as DNA: TGTGCCAGCAGCCGTCTTCCGGGACAGGGGGCTCTCTCCTACGAGCAGTACTTC. Encoded protein: CASSRLPGQGALSYEQYF.

V usage is TRBV20-1 and J usage is TRBJ2-6; tentatively, D is TRBD1 (6 bases). The CDR3 contains 16 residues. The germline V and J ends were trimmed by 0 bases and 0 bases, with 9 bases remaining between them. Per the germline V gene, CDR1 is DFQATT and CDR2 is SNEGSKA (reference sequence). The CDR3 sequence: CSARELGASGANVLTF. DNA of the CDR3: TGCAGTGCTAGAGAGTTGGGGGCCTCTGGGGCCAACGTCCTGACTTTC.

A few counts support this clonotype. The V call is TRBV14, the J call TRBJ2-7; 10 bases match TRBD2. The germline CDR1 and CDR2 sequences are SGHDN and FVKESK. The CDR3 sequence is 16 residues long. The V and J ends lost 7 bases and 5 bases, in that order; junction bases with no gene match: 14. The CDR3 DNA sequence: TGTGCCAGCAAAACCCGTCTAGCGGGAGAAATCAACGAGCAGTACTTC. It yields the protein CASKTRLAGEINEQYF.